One sample yielded the 2 T cell receptor beta chains listed below, sequenced in a study of blood T cell repertoires in COVID-19. Profiled with immunoSEQ multiplex PCR; TCRdb holds only in-frame clones, not every one. The sample has under 85,000 clones; 80% to 90% are singletons. Sequencing used peripheral blood. The receptor set was obtained from a man aged 70-80 years with active or convalescent COVID-19.

The V call is TRBV2, the J call TRBJ1-2; 8 positions match TRBD1. V dropped 6 bases and J dropped 1; count of bases not matched to a gene: 7. Germline V gives CDR1 SNHLY, CDR2 FYNNEI. The CDR3 spans 15 residues. CDR3 sequence: CASSGGQGNNYGYTF. Written as DNA, the CDR3 is TGTGCCAGCAGCGGAGGACAGGGAAATAACTATGGCTACACCTTC.

The genes are TRBV2 and TRBJ1-5; D is undetermined. The CDR3 runs 15 residues. The germline V gene has CDR1 SNHLY and CDR2 FYNNEI. V was pared by 4 bases and J by 6 bases, with 16 bases between. Here the CDR3 reads CASSVSGRWGQPQHF. In DNA, the CDR3 is TGTGCCAGCAGTGTGTCGGGGAGATGGGGTCAGCCCCAGCATTTT. The full variable domain, its missing parts supplied by reference TRBV2 and TRBJ1-5, is EPEVTQTPSHQVTQMGQEVILRCVPISNHLYFYWYRQILGQKVEFLVSFYNNEISEKSEIFDDQFSVERPDGSNFTLKIRSTKLEDSAMYFCASSVSGRWGQPQHFGDGTRLSIL.